This T cell receptor beta chain was retrieved from a study of blood T cell repertoires in COVID-19. Study information: T cells, B-cell-depleted T cells, or PBMCs provided the cDNA or gDNA that served as material.

The junction had 4 bases not matched to a gene; V was cut back by 7 bases and J by 4 bases. The V gene's germline CDR1 is MNHEY and CDR2 SVGAGI. This CDR3 has 15 residues. In the source study's methods: Nucleated cell number was recorded as an estimate derived from reference gene primer amplification. Clones were sequenced by immunoSEQ multiplex PCR, and TCRdb holds only the in-frame ones, with some missing. V, J and clone size are taken as reported in that table, and D and trimming were inferred from the DNA itself. This repertoire shows 250,000 to 350,000 clones, approximately 89% found once; its top ten account for around 8%.

Sequenced material: peripheral blood. This clonotype was sampled from a woman aged 45-59 years who had recovered from COVID-19. V gene TRBV6-5 combines with J gene TRBJ2-5, with 15 positions matching TRBD2. CDR3 protein: CASTTGLAGGETQYF. In DNA form, the CDR3 reads TGTGCCAGCACAACGGGACTAGCGGGAGGAGAGACCCAGTACTTC.